The rows below give T cell receptor beta chains drawn from one sample of a study of T cells after yellow fever vaccination. MiXCR, run by TCRdb on the 5' RACE reads, gives a single entry per CDR3 protein. The data hold about 360,000 distinct CDR3 sequences, with 6.2% observed a single time. Sequenced here: PBMCs, sampled 5 days after the yellow fever booster vaccination. The receptor source for this set is a man younger than 45 who received the YFV17D yellow fever vaccine. Each CDR3 is given with its conserved first and last residue. The D gene is left open where the match is weak. Some rows have no size entry. The others give once, few or many, or a class for an expanded clone.

j_call | clone_size | v_call | d_call | cdr3_nt | cdr3_aa
TRBJ2-1 | NA | TRBV6-5 | TRBD2 | TGTGCCAGCAGTTCAGCGGGGGACCCGGGGTACAATGAGCAGTTCTTC | CASSSAGDPGYNEQFF
TRBJ2-5 | many | TRBV18 | NA | TGTGCCAGCTCACCCAGTCAAGAGACCCAGTACTTC | CASSPSQETQYF
TRBJ2-2 | many | TRBV7-9 | NA | TGTGCCAGCAGCTTGGGAGTGACGAACACCGGGGAGCTGTTTTTT | CASSLGVTNTGELFF
TRBJ2-5 | NA | TRBV7-2 | NA | TGTGCCAGCAGCCTAGACCTGTCCCAGACCGGGGCCCAGTACTTC | CASSLDLSQTGAQYF
TRBJ2-7 | NA | TRBV27 | TRBD2 | TGTGCCAGCAGTTACGGACTAGCGGGAGTTAGCGAGCAGTACTTC | CASSYGLAGVSEQYF
TRBJ2-7 | NA | TRBV5-5 | TRBD2 | TGTGCCAGCAGCTTTTGGGGGAGGGGCTCCTACGAGCAGTACTTC | CASSFWGRGSYEQYF
TRBJ2-7 | NA | TRBV28 | NA | TGTGCCAGCAGTTTGGGCAGACAGTACTTC | CASSLGRQYF
TRBJ2-7 | many | TRBV9 | TRBD2 | TGTGCCAGCAGCGTAGGCGATAGCGGGACCTACGAGCAGTACTTC | CASSVGDSGTYEQYF
TRBJ2-1 | few | TRBV20-1 | TRBD2 | TGCAGTGCTAGAGATCTCGGACTAGCGGGTAATGAGCAGTTCTTC | CSARDLGLAGNEQFF
TRBJ1-1 | few | TRBV20-1 | NA | TGCAGTGCTATGACCTGGAACACTGAAGCTTTCTTT | CSAMTWNTEAFF
TRBJ2-1 | NA | TRBV5-5 | NA | TGTGCCAGCAGCCTCGGACTCTACGATGAGCAGTTCTTC | CASSLGLYDEQFF
TRBJ2-7 | few | TRBV9 | NA | TGTGCCAGCAGCGTGAATTACGGGAGTGCCGACGAGCAGTACTTC | CASSVNYGSADEQYF
TRBJ1-6 | NA | TRBV19 | NA | TGTGCCAGTAGTATAGATGGCAGGGTTTTTGATTCACCCCTCCACTTT | CASSIDGRVFDSPLHF
TRBJ1-3 | few | TRBV11-2 | TRBD1 | TGTGCCAGCAGCCTCCCAGGACAGGGATACACCATATATTTT | CASSLPGQGYTIYF
TRBJ2-1 | few | TRBV7-2 | NA | TGTGCCAGCAGCTTAATGGGGAGACTAATCACCTACAATGAGCAGTTCTTC | CASSLMGRLITYNEQFF